This T cell receptor (beta chain) was sequenced for a study of graft-versus-host responses after intestinal transplantation. The wider study: Every one of the recipients received anti-thymocyte globulin induction and afterwards took tacrolimus and steroids for roughly 3 years.

Regarding the study as a whole: There was an association between peak levels of circulating GvH clones and early post-transplant HvG declines. Some patients had graft-donor T cell macrochimerism, and their allografts showed high graft-versus-host to host-versus-graft clonal ratios. The authors found GvH clones in recipient marrow, some appearing first in ileum or blood.

Lamina propria and intraepithelial lymphocytes were released by processing graft tissue. Produced via immunoSEQ multiplex PCR; TCRdb's table is partial and in-frame only. The sample has 60,000 to 65,000 clones; under 90% are singletons. V was clipped by 0 bases and J by 0 bases, with 8 bases between them. CDR1 is MNHEY, CDR2 SVGAGI, per germline. The CDR3 contains 15 residues. Comment on this clone: Its antigen is unknown.

The chain carries TRBV6-5 and TRBJ1-2; a possible D gene is TRBD1 (5 bases). The source was ileum tissue, collected about 350 days after transplant. The TCR comes from a human patient who received an intestinal transplant, so some T cells may come from the graft donor. CDR3 residues: CASSYSRGANYGYTF. The CDR3 nucleotides are TGTGCCAGCAGTTACTCGAGGGGAGCTAACTATGGCTACACCTTC.